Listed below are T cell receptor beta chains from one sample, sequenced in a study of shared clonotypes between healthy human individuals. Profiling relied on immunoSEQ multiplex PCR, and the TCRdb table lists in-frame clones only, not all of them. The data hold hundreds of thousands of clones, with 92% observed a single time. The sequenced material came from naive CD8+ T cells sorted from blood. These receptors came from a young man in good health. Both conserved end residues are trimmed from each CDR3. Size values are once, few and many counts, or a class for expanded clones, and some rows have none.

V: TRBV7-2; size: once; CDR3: ASSHALNTGELF
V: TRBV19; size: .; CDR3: ASSAGVSSYEQY
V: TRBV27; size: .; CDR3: ASSPGTSYYEQY
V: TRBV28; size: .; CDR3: ASSLHYQREFYEQF
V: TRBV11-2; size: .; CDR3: ASRKGTSGDYNEQF
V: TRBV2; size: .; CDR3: ALSPAGVTDTQY
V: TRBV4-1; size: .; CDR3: ASSQDRSSYNEQF
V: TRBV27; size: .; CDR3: ASRQLNTGELF
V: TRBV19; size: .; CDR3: ASSRTSGGSYNEQF
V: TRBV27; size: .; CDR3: ASSLIRTSGNDEQF
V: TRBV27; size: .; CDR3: ASSYGQEAF
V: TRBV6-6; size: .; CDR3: ASSPWPGLEETQY
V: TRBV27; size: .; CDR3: ASSFSRDGNTIY
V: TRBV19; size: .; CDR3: ASSIDGSSFYNEQF
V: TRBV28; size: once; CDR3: ASRQRTSAYEQY
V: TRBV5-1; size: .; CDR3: ASSYQTGAGEKLF
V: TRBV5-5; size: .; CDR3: ASSLHLAGSAYEQY
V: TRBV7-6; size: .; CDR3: ASSLGQGYANTGELF
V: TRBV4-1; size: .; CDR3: ASSQVSTGTYEQY
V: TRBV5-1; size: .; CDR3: ASSPRDRQETQY
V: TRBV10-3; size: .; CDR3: AISGRDRGAYEQY
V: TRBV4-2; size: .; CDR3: ASSSPTGSYEQY
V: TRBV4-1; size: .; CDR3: ASSQDPPGIGELF
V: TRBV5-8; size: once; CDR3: ASSFQVYRTQY
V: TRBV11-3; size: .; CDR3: ASSLGGQGAAGELF
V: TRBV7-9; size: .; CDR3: ASTQSSGNTIY
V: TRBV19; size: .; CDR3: ASSIVAGTGGEQF
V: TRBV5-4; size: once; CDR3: ASSIAETSKETQY
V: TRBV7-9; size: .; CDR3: ASSLEDSLQETQY
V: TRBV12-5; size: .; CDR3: ASGLVLSRLAGPGRHNEQF
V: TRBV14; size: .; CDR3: ASSHYELNTEAF
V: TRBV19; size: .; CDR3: ASSPTGGNQPQH
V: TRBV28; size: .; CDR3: ASSLITSGSSYEQY
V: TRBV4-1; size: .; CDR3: ASSQVHGRGAKNIQY
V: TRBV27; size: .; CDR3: ASSGTYGYT
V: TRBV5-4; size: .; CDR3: ASSATGGGYGYT
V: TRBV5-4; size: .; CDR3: ASSPTLGQGNIQY